Below, 31 T cell receptor beta chains from the same sample are listed, as sequenced in a study of graft-versus-host responses after intestinal transplantation. No antigen is known for these receptors. The table came from immunoSEQ multiplex PCR; TCRdb's copy has only in-frame clones and leaves some out. The sample records 40,000 or so clones, about 93% being singletons. Sequencing used unstimulated CD8+ T cells sorted from spleen or lymph node cells, obtained before transplant. The receptor set was obtained from a human donor who was the organ donor for an intestinal transplant.

The chain is built from TRBV27 and TRBJ1-5; D ambiguous. CDR1 and CDR2 from the germline V gene are MNHEY and SMNVEV (reference sequence). This CDR3 has 13 residues. V lost 6 bases, J lost 3 bases, and 9 bases lay in between. In nucleotides, the CDR3 is TGTGCCAGCAGCCAAGGGCTCAATCAGCCCCAGCATTTT. Protein sequence: CASSQGLNQPQHF.

The chain is built from TRBV30 and TRBJ2-7; D uncertain. The CDR3 runs to 13 residues. Germline CDR1 reads GTSNPN; CDR2 reads SVGIG (reference sequence). Trimming shortened V by 0 bases and J by 0 bases, and 6 bases separated the two germline ends. This CDR3 reads CAWSVSASYEQYF. The DNA of the CDR3 is TGTGCCTGGAGTGTTTCAGCCTCCTACGAGCAGTACTTC. Full variable domain (remainder filled in from reference TRBV30 and TRBJ2-7): SQTIHQWPATLVQPVGSPLSLECTVEGTSNPNLYWYRQAAGRGLQLLFYSVGIGQISSEVPQNLSASRPQDRQFILSSKKLLLSDSGFYLCAWSVSASYEQYFGPGTRLTVT.

J is TRBJ2-5 and V is TRBV7-6, with D uncertain. V lost 1 base to trimming and J lost 4 bases, with 10 bases between them. This CDR3 comprises 14 residues. The germline V gene has CDR1 SGHVS and CDR2 FNYEAQ. The CDR3 reads CASSLEYLGETQYF. The CDR3 region has the DNA TGTGCCAGCAGCTTAGAGTACCTAGGAGAGACCCAGTACTTC.

This clone was detected only a few times. V gene TRBV7-9 combines with J gene TRBJ2-1; no firm D call. CDR1 SEHNR and CDR2 FQNEAQ come from the germline V gene (reference sequence). Trimming took 1 base from V and 5 from J, leaving 15 bases between them. This CDR3 is built from 16 residues. The CDR3 protein is CASSLVGNRQHNEQFF. The DNA for the CDR3 is TGTGCCAGCAGCTTAGTTGGGAATCGGCAGCACAATGAGCAGTTCTTC.

The V gene is TRBV5-1, the J gene TRBJ2-2; 8 nucleotides match TRBD2. The CDR3 length is 16 residues. Germline CDR1 SGHRS, CDR2 YFSETQ. The ends lost 6 bases at V and 2 bases at J; junction bases unmatched: 9. CDR3 sequence: CASTPATSGNTGELFF. The CDR3 DNA reads TGCGCCAGCACCCCAGCCACTAGCGGCAACACCGGGGAGCTGTTTTTT.

V is TRBV7-2 and J is TRBJ2-4; 8 bases align to TRBD2. Germline CDR1 reads SGHTA; CDR2 reads FQGNSA. The CDR3 totals 14 residues. Trimming at V came to 6 bases and at J to 6 bases, leaving 7 bases not matched to a gene. The CDR3 DNA reads TGTGCCAGCAGTCCCCGGACTAGCCCAAACATTCAGTACTTC. It translates to CASSPRTSPNIQYF. The variable domain in full, completed from reference TRBV7-2 and TRBJ2-4, reads GAGVSQSPSNKVTEKGKDVELRCDPISGHTALYWYRQSLGQGLEFLIYFQGNSAPDKSGLPSDRFSAERTGGSVSTLTIQRTQQEDSAVYLCASSPRTSPNIQYFGAGTRLSVL.

This chain's CDR3 is CATSSGTGFFANEKLFF. The CDR3 DNA follows: TGTGCCACCAGCTCCGGGACAGGTTTCTTTGCTAATGAAAAACTGTTTTTT. The J gene is TRBJ1-4, the V gene TRBV15; 8 nucleotides agree with TRBD1. The CDR3 is 17 amino acids. In germline, CDR1 is LNHNV, CDR2 YYDKDF (reference sequence). Trimming cost V 5 bases and J 3 bases; bases outside gene matches: 11.

V gene TRBV27 combines with J gene TRBJ1-5; TRBD1 aligns across 7 bases. Per germline, CDR1 MNHEY and CDR2 SMNVEV (reference sequence). This CDR3 has 15 amino acids. V shed 6 bases and J 2 bases; nucleotides not matched to a gene: 7. The CDR3 region is CASSLSTGGNQPQHF. CDR3 coding DNA: TGTGCCAGCAGCCTCTCTACAGGGGGCAATCAGCCCCAGCATTTT.

The rearrangement uses TRBV2 and TRBJ2-7; no definite D call. The CDR3 spans 10 residues. V lost 7 bases and J 5 bases, leaving 6 bases between the germline ends. Germline CDR1 is SNHLY and CDR2 is FYNNEI. The chain's CDR3 is CASNGDEQYF. The DNA of the CDR3 is TGTGCCAGCAATGGAGACGAGCAGTACTTC.

The V call is TRBV27, the J call TRBJ2-4; 9 bases match TRBD1. V shed 2 bases and J 4 bases; nucleotides not matched to a gene: 15. This CDR3 spans 19 amino acids. Germline values: CDR1 MNHEY, CDR2 SMNVEV (reference sequence). The CDR3 bases are TGTGCCAGCAGTTTAACAACCCCCCCCGGGACAGGGTGGAAAAACATTCAGTACTTC. Amino acids: CASSLTTPPGTGWKNIQYF.

This clone was counted a few times. This chain links TRBV27 with TRBJ1-2; D unclear. Per the germline V gene, CDR1 is MNHEY and CDR2 is SMNVEV (reference sequence). Trimming took 7 bases from V and 6 from J, leaving 15 bases between them. The CDR3 is 13 amino acids. CDR3 sequence: CASTSDTTHGYTF. In DNA form, the CDR3 reads TGTGCCAGCACCTCAGACACCACACATGGCTACACCTTC.

The V and J genes are TRBV4-1 and TRBJ2-3; maybe TRBD2 (6 bases). There are 15 residues in the CDR3. The V gene's germline CDR1 is MGHRA and CDR2 YSYEKL. Between the trimmed V and J ends, which lost 3 bases and 0 bases, there was a span of 10 bases. The CDR3 nucleotides read TGCGCCAGCAGCCAGATTAGCGGTAGCACAGATACGCAGTATTTT. Protein: CASSQISGSTDTQYF.

The J gene is TRBJ2-1, the V gene TRBV7-9, with TRBD2 identical over 14 bases. Per the germline V gene, CDR1 is SEHNR and CDR2 is FQNEAQ (reference sequence). Trimming at V came to 5 bases and at J to 4 bases, leaving 7 bases not matched to a gene. The CDR3 has 17 residues. The CDR3 protein is CASSMGLAGVNYNEQFF. The DNA for the CDR3 is TGTGCCAGCAGCATGGGACTAGCGGGAGTGAATTACAATGAGCAGTTCTTC.

V is TRBV4-1 and J is TRBJ1-1, with D tentatively TRBD1 (6 bases). There are 15 residues in the CDR3. V was trimmed by 4 bases and J by 1 base, leaving 13 bases between them. From germline, CDR1 is MGHRA and CDR2 YSYEKL. The CDR3 DNA follows: TGCGCCAGCAGCCGAAGGACAGCGGGGAACACTGAAGCTTTCTTT. It encodes CASSRRTAGNTEAFF.

The chain recombines TRBV28 with TRBJ2-7; D gene uncertain. This CDR3 has 12 amino acids. The germline V gene has CDR1 MDHEN and CDR2 SYDVKM. Trimming cost V 3 bases and J 2 bases, with 5 bases left between them. CDR3 coding DNA: TGTGCCAGCAGTTTGAACACCTACGAGCAGTACTTC. Translated: CASSLNTYEQYF.

This rearrangement joins TRBV27 to TRBJ1-2; tentative D call: TRBD1 (5 bases). Trimming pared 10 bases from V and 8 bases from J, leaving 20 bases between. The CDR3 sequence is 13 residues long. Germline lookup yields CDR1 MNHEY and CDR2 SMNVEV (reference sequence). The CDR3 sequence is CATSPGPVRGYTF. CDR3 bases: TGTGCCACCTCCCCGGGACCGGTGAGGGGCTACACCTTC.

CDR3 amino acids: CASSFRTSGRLEQYF. In DNA, the CDR3 is TGTGCCAGCAGCTTTAGGACTAGCGGGAGACTCGAGCAGTACTTC. The rearrangement links TRBV7-9 to TRBJ2-7; 13 nucleotides agree with TRBD2. The CDR3 has 15 residues. V was clipped by 3 bases and J by 6 bases; unmatched bases: 5. Germline CDR1 is SEHNR and CDR2 is FQNEAQ (reference sequence). Full variable domain (outside the CDR3, taken from reference TRBV7-9 and TRBJ2-7): DTGVSQNPRHKITKRGQNVTFRCDPISEHNRLYWYRQTLGQGPEFLTYFQNEAQLEKSRLLSDRFSAERPKGSFSTLEIQRTEQGDSAMYLCASSFRTSGRLEQYFGPGTRLTVT.

V and J are TRBV7-6 and TRBJ2-7, with 8 bases lining up with TRBD2. The CDR3 loop spans 15 amino acids. V lost 0 bases and J lost 4; bases outside the gene matches: 5. Germline V gene lookup returns CDR1 SGHVS and CDR2 FNYEAQ. CDR3 sequence reads: CASSLAGLGIYEQYF. CDR3 sequence (DNA): TGTGCCAGCAGCTTAGCGGGACTAGGAATATACGAGCAGTACTTC.

On this clone: A far larger clone differs by one base, so this is likely a read error. The same CDR3 arises from other DNA sequences in this sample as well. The chain has TRBV7-9 and TRBJ2-7; D remains ambiguous. CDR1 is SEHNR, CDR2 FQNEAQ, per germline (reference sequence). The germline V and J ends were trimmed by 5 bases and 4 bases, with 12 bases remaining between them. The CDR3 has 13 residues. As DNA, the CDR3 is TGTGCCAGCAGCCAAGATGTGGCATACGAGCAGTACTTC. This codes for CASSQDVAYEQYF.

This rearrangement joins TRBV19 to TRBJ2-1, with unresolved D. Per germline, CDR1 LNHDA and CDR2 SQIVND (reference sequence). Trimming took 5 bases from V and 5 from J, leaving 7 bases between them. The CDR3 runs 12 residues. The CDR3 is CASSAGNNEQFF. CDR3 DNA sequence: TGTGCCAGTAGTGCAGGCAACAATGAGCAGTTCTTC.

The chain carries TRBV5-5 and TRBJ2-7; D gene uncertain. Germline V gene lookup returns CDR1 SGHKS and CDR2 YYEKEE (reference sequence). CDR3 length: 11 residues. V lost 4 bases and J lost 2, with 4 bases in between. CDR3 loop: CASSPTYEQYF. The CDR3 DNA reads TGTGCCAGCAGCCCAACCTACGAGCAGTACTTC.

This rearrangement joins TRBV7-6 to TRBJ1-1, with D maybe TRBD1 (6 bases). The germline gives CDR1 SGHVS, CDR2 FNYEAQ. Trimming removed 0 bases from V and 2 bases from J, with 10 bases in between. The CDR3 sequence is 15 residues long. The CDR3 spells CASSLAQGFNTEAFF. The CDR3 DNA sequence: TGTGCCAGCAGCTTAGCCCAGGGGTTTAACACTGAAGCTTTCTTT.

The chain couples TRBV7-6 to TRBJ2-1; no firm D call. V dropped 0 bases and J dropped 1 base, with 13 bases sitting between them. From germline, CDR1 is SGHVS and CDR2 FNYEAQ. The CDR3 runs 17 residues. The CDR3 reads CASSLAITASSYNEQFF. The CDR3 DNA reads as TGTGCCAGCAGCTTAGCGATTACTGCCTCGTCCTACAATGAGCAGTTCTTC.

The rearrangement joins TRBV4-2 to TRBJ2-5; 7 bases are shared with TRBD1. Looked up from germline, CDR1 is LGHNA and CDR2 is YNFKEQ. Losses at the gene ends were 4 bases for V and 2 bases for J; bases not matched to a gene: 16. The CDR3 has 18 residues. The CDR3 loop is CASSPKLPGTASQETQYF. The CDR3 DNA is TGTGCCAGCAGCCCCAAACTTCCCGGGACAGCAAGTCAAGAGACCCAGTACTTC.

J is TRBJ1-2 and V is TRBV7-9; 9 bases align to TRBD1. The ends lost 4 bases at V and 3 bases at J; junction bases unmatched: 6. This CDR3 has 15 amino acids. Looked up from germline, CDR1 is SEHNR and CDR2 is FQNEAQ (reference sequence). DNA for the CDR3: TGTGCCAGCAGCTCTACTTGGACAGGGGACTATGGCTACACCTTC. Its protein product is CASSSTWTGDYGYTF.

This clone was observed a single time. The J gene is TRBJ2-7, the V gene TRBV11-2; the D is unclear. V shed 2 bases and J shed 3 bases, with 20 bases lying between them. Germline values: CDR1 SGHAT, CDR2 FQNNGV. This CDR3 has 17 residues. The CDR3 bases are TGTGCCAGCAGCTTAATTATCGAAGACCGGGCCAACTACGAGCAGTACTTC. This encodes CASSLIIEDRANYEQYF.

The chain has TRBV4-3 and TRBJ2-7, with TRBD1 as a possible D gene (6 bases). Trimming removed 0 bases at V and 0 bases at J, with 18 bases between. Germline V gene sequence: CDR1 LGHNA, CDR2 YSLEER. The CDR3 is 18 residues long. For the CDR3, the DNA is TGCGCCAGCAGCCAAGATACTACAGGGCCATCCAACTCCTACGAGCAGTACTTC. This translates into CASSQDTTGPSNSYEQYF.

The V call is TRBV11-2, the J call TRBJ2-3, with 10 bases that match TRBD1. The V segment lost 5 bases and the J segment 2 bases; nucleotides outside the gene matches: 7. This CDR3 contains 16 residues. Germline values: CDR1 SGHAT, CDR2 FQNNGV. The CDR3 loop is CASSPGTGDYTDTQYF. The CDR3 DNA is TGTGCCAGCAGCCCGGGGACAGGGGACTACACAGATACGCAGTATTTT.

The chain links TRBV27 to TRBJ2-7; 9 bases map to TRBD2. Germline CDR1 and CDR2: MNHEY and SMNVEV (reference sequence). V dropped 5 bases and J dropped 3; count of bases not matched to a gene: 5. There are 14 residues in the CDR3. CDR3 loop: CASSELAGIYEQYF. In DNA form, the CDR3 reads TGTGCCAGCAGTGAGCTAGCGGGAATCTACGAGCAGTACTTC.

The V and J genes are TRBV5-4 and TRBJ2-7, with D possibly TRBD2 on 6 matching bases. Trimming pared 1 base from V and 3 bases from J, leaving 11 bases between. The CDR3 is made up of 14 amino acids. Germline CDR1 SGHNT, CDR2 YYREEE (reference sequence). The CDR3 spells CASSLPGTGYEQYF. Written as DNA, the CDR3 is TGTGCCAGCAGCTTGCCCGGGACTGGCTACGAGCAGTACTTC.

This clone was seen only once. This chain links TRBV29-1 with TRBJ2-7; TRBD2 matches 8 bases. Germline V gives CDR1 SQVTM, CDR2 ANQGSEA. CDR3 length equals 13 residues. The V segment lost 5 bases and the J segment 2 bases; nucleotides outside the gene matches: 5. DNA for the CDR3: TGCAGCGTTTTAGCGGGGCCTACCTACGAGCAGTACTTC. This sequence encodes CSVLAGPTYEQYF.